Listed here are 5 T cell receptor beta chains from one sample, sequenced in a study of T cells after posttransplantation cyclophosphamide. Sequenced by immunoSEQ multiplex PCR; TCRdb stores in-frame clones only, minus some. The sample counts more than 7,000 clones, none seen once; the ten largest own 3.5% to 4.5%. Treatment was busulfan-fludarabine conditioning, a marrow graft, and cyclophosphamide on days +3 and +4. The specimen was PBMCs, collected 350 to 390 days after allogeneic stem cell transplant with posttransplant cyclophosphamide. These receptors were obtained from a male patient aged 45 to 59 who received an allogeneic stem cell transplant from a related donor and was CMV-positive. A subset of T cells may come from the graft donor.

The sample holds many counts of this clone. The chain couples TRBV7-9 to TRBJ1-5; no reliable D call. Germline V gives CDR1 SEHNR, CDR2 FQNEAQ (reference sequence). The ends were cut back, 5 bases at V and 8 bases at J, with 16 bases in the middle. The CDR3 contains 14 residues. CDR3 protein: CASSPTTGVEPQHF. The CDR3 DNA reads TGTGCCAGCAGCCCCACCACGGGTGTGGAGCCCCAGCATTTT.

Ten or more counts support this clone. The genes are TRBV18 and TRBJ2-1, with a weak D call TRBD2 (6 bases). The CDR3 extends over 15 amino acids. The germline V gene has CDR1 KGHSH and CDR2 LQKENI. Trimming shortened V by 0 bases and J by 8 bases, and 14 bases separated the two germline ends. The CDR3 DNA sequence: TGTGCCAGCTCACCACCGAGCGGAGGGAGCGATGAGCAGTTCTTC. This translates into CASSPPSGGSDEQFF.

The chain is built from TRBV12-5 and TRBJ2-5; TRBD2 matches 11 bases. The J call could be wrong; TRBJ2-7 is a better fit for the DNA end. Germline loops: CDR1 LGHNT, CDR2 FRNRAP. There are 18 residues in the CDR3. The CDR3 protein is CASGLAGLAGQSSYEQYF. DNA of the CDR3: TGTGCTAGTGGTTTGGCAGGACTAGCGGGCCAAAGCTCCTACGAGCAGTACTTC.

This clone has a count of ten or more. The rearrangement links TRBV9 to TRBJ1-2; tentatively, D is TRBD1 (6 bases). V gave up 7 bases and J gave up 4 bases, with 11 bases separating them. Germline V gives CDR1 SGDLS, CDR2 YYNGEE. This CDR3 region has 12 residues. CDR3 DNA: TGTGCCAGCTACAGGGTCGGCTATGGCTACACCTTC. As protein: CASYRVGYGYTF.

The chain has TRBV9 and TRBJ1-6; 7 bases align to TRBD1. Germline loops: CDR1 SGDLS, CDR2 YYNGEE. CDR3 length equals 15 residues. The J segment lost 6 bases and the V segment lost 3 bases, leaving 6 bases of the junction unmatched. In DNA, the CDR3 is TGTGCCAGCAGCGGCGCAGGGGGGACTAATTCACCCCTCCACTTT. Its translation is CASSGAGGTNSPLHF.